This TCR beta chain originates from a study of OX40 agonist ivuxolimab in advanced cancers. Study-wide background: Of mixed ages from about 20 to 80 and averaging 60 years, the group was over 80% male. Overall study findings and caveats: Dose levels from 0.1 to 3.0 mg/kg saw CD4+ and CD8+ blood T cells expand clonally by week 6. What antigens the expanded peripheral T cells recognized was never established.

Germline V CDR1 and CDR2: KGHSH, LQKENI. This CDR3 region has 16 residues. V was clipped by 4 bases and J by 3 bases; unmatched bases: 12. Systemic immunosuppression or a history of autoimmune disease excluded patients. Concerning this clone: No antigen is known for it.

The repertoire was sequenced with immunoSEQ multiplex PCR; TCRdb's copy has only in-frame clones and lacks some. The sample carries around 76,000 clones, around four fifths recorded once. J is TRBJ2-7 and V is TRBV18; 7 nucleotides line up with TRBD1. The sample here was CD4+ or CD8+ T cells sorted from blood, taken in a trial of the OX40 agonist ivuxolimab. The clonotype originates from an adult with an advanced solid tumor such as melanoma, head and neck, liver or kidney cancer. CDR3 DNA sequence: TGTGCCAGCTCACGTCAGTTTAAGACAGGGATCTACGAGCAGTACTTC. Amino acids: CASSRQFKTGIYEQYF.